The TCR beta chain under discussion was sequenced for a study of cytotoxic CD8 clonotypes in ibrutinib-treated CLL. Study-wide context: Sample averages reached 250,000 to 300,000 productive templates and 94,082 productive rearrangements. Regarding the study as a whole: With treatment, public clonotypes, which were uncommon, either contracted or remained stable. An increase in clonality occurred at ibrutinib response, followed by a return toward baseline at progression.

A note on this clone: Antigen unknown.

Here immunoSEQ multiplex PCR was the method, and the copy in TCRdb shows in-frame clones only, minus some. Among 160,000 or so clones listed, approximately 80% were seen once. V dropped 7 bases and J dropped 7; count of bases not matched to a gene: 12. This CDR3 comprises 14 residues. The germline CDR1 and CDR2 sequences are GTSNPN and SVGIG (reference sequence). The material was PBMCs, obtained after 24 months of ibrutinib treatment. The rearrangement joins TRBV30 to TRBJ2-2, with 7 bases aligning to TRBD1. This TCR derives from a human donor with chronic lymphocytic leukemia. DNA for the CDR3: TGTGCCTCGTACTCACAGGGGCCTGGCGGGGAGCTGTTTTTT. Translation gives CASYSQGPGGELFF. Looking up the rest from reference TRBV30 and TRBJ2-2 gives the full variable domain: SQTIHQWPATLVQPVGSPLSLECTVEGTSNPNLYWYRQAAGRGLQLLFYSVGIGQISSEVPQNLSASRPQDRQFILSSKKLLLSDSGFYLCASYSQGPGGELFFGEGSRLTVL.